These 18 T cell receptor beta chains originate from one sample sequenced in a study of PD-L1 blockade in urothelial cancer (dated by TCRdb to about 2017). The sample's time point label is to be understood as: pretreatment peripheral blood. Library preparation was by the immunoSEQ multiplex PCR assay. Entries here come from immuneACCESS through TCRdb and include only in-frame sequences with V and J called. Some clones fail to appear in such tables; in the studies checked, an unresolved V gene covers under half of the shortfall, and the cause of the remainder is unknown. The sample data list tens of thousands of clones, and around four fifths of these were observed just once. Around 15% of the sample is in the top ten clones. Sequencing was performed on PBMCs, taken around atezolizumab (anti-PD-L1) treatment. The receptors derive from an elderly man with urothelial cancer.

CDR3 sequence reads: CASSELGQGSQPQHF. The CDR3 DNA reads TGCGCCAGCAGTGAGTTGGGACAGGGTAGTCAGCCCCAGCATTTT. This sequence joins TRBV10-2 and TRBJ1-5; 9 bases are a match to TRBD1. There are 15 residues in the CDR3. In germline, CDR1 is WSHSY, CDR2 SAAADI. After removal of 1 base from V and 6 bases from J, the junction contained 4 bases not matched to a gene.

The chain links TRBV7-9 to TRBJ2-5; 7 bases line up with TRBD2. Trimming cost V 5 bases and J 1 base; bases outside gene matches: 10. Germline CDR1 and CDR2: SEHNR and FQNEAQ (reference sequence). The CDR3 is 16 amino acids. The CDR3, as DNA: TGTGCCAGCAGCGCCCGGACTAGTAGAACCCAAGAGACCCAGTACTTC. Translated: CASSARTSRTQETQYF. Complete variable domain (other parts from reference TRBV7-9 and TRBJ2-5): DTGVSQNPRHKITKRGQNVTFRCDPISEHNRLYWYRQTLGQGPEFLTYFQNEAQLEKSRLLSDRFSAERPKGSFSTLEIQRTEQGDSAMYLCASSARTSRTQETQYFGPGTRLLVL.

The CDR3 nucleotides are TGCGCCAGCAGCTTGAGAGCGGGGCCACAAGAGACCCAGTACTTC. Translation: CASSLRAGPQETQYF. The chain has TRBV5-1 and TRBJ2-5; TRBD2 agrees at 7 bases. Per the germline V gene, CDR1 is SGHRS and CDR2 is YFSETQ. Trimming removed 1 base from V and 2 bases from J; junction bases left unmatched: 5. The CDR3 is 15 amino acids.

This clone has a single count. The V call is TRBV19, the J call TRBJ2-2; 7 bases match TRBD2. Germline V lookup: CDR1 LNHDA, CDR2 SQIVND (reference sequence). CDR3 length equals 14 residues. Trimming removed 7 bases from V and 5 bases from J; junction bases left unmatched: 7. The CDR3, as DNA: TGTGCCAGTATTGGACTAGTGGGGACCGGGGAGCTGTTTTTT. It yields the protein CASIGLVGTGELFF.

This chain links TRBV18 with TRBJ2-5, with 10 nucleotides matching TRBD1. The CDR3 runs 16 residues. V was clipped by 3 bases and J by 3 bases; unmatched bases: 7. Germline CDR1 reads KGHSH; CDR2 reads LQKENI. CDR3 DNA: TGTGCCAGCTCACCGACTACTGGGACAGGGGAAGAGACCCAGTACTTC. Translating it yields CASSPTTGTGEETQYF.

This chain links TRBV2 with TRBJ1-2; 9 positions agree with TRBD1. The CDR3 runs 14 residues. V trimming: 0 bases; J trimming: 8 bases; junction bases outside the gene matches: 4. CDR1 SNHLY and CDR2 FYNNEI come from the germline V gene. The chain's CDR3 is CASSEAQGAGGYTF. The CDR3 DNA reads TGTGCCAGCAGTGAAGCACAGGGGGCGGGAGGCTACACCTTC.

This clone was seen more than once but under ten times. The chain has TRBV29-1 and TRBJ2-7; a possible D gene is TRBD1 (5 bases). Germline loops: CDR1 SQVTM, CDR2 ANQGSEA. V was cut by 4 bases and J by 0 bases, with 10 bases left in between. The CDR3 has 13 residues. The CDR3 reads CSVVAGSSYEQYF. CDR3 DNA sequence: TGCAGCGTTGTGGCAGGGTCCTCCTACGAGCAGTACTTC.

V gene TRBV27 combines with J gene TRBJ2-4; D possibly corresponds to TRBD1 (6 bases). This CDR3 comprises 9 residues. The ends were cut back, 8 bases at V and 15 bases at J, with 11 bases in the middle. The germline V gene has CDR1 MNHEY and CDR2 SMNVEV (reference sequence). The CDR3 is CASPARGYF. The CDR3 DNA reads as TGTGCCAGCCCCGCCAGGGGGTACTTC.

V and J are TRBV6-5 and TRBJ1-1; D ambiguous. Trimming shortened V by 6 bases and J by 8 bases, and 10 bases separated the two germline ends. The V gene's germline CDR1 is MNHEY and CDR2 SVGAGI. The CDR3 has 11 amino acids. CDR3 sequence reads: CASRVQREAFF. As DNA, the CDR3 is TGTGCCAGCAGGGTTCAGCGAGAAGCTTTCTTT.

The V call is TRBV11-2, the J call TRBJ2-5; 9 positions agree with TRBD2. With 7 bases clipped from V and 5 bases from J, the junction kept 11 bases outside the gene matches. The germline V gene encodes CDR1 SGHAT and CDR2 FQNNGV. CDR3 size: 15 residues. As DNA, the CDR3 is TGTGCCAGCACCCTGTGGGCGGGAGGGGGCGAGACCCAGTACTTC. Its translation is CASTLWAGGGETQYF.

This clone appeared once. The chain recombines TRBV11-3 with TRBJ1-6; D remains unclear. V was pared by 3 bases and J by 7 bases, with 7 bases between. CDR1 and CDR2 from the germline V gene are SGHNT and YENEEA. CDR3 size: 13 residues. The CDR3 loop reads CASSLTGNSPLHF. The CDR3 DNA sequence: TGTGCCAGCAGCTTGACGGGAAATTCACCCCTCCACTTT.

This chain connects TRBV6-5 to TRBJ1-1, with a weak D call TRBD1 (6 bases). There are 15 residues in the CDR3. Germline V gene data show CDR1 as MNHEY and CDR2 as SVGAGI. Trimming removed 4 bases at V and 6 bases at J, with 18 bases between. The CDR3 DNA is TGTGCCAGCAGTTCCGGGACAAAATTTACGTCTGAAGCTTTCTTT. Translation gives CASSSGTKFTSEAFF.

This clone appeared once. The J gene is TRBJ2-1, the V gene TRBV5-1; 14 nucleotides match TRBD2. Germline CDR1 SGHRS, CDR2 YFSETQ. The CDR3 loop spans 16 amino acids. V was pared by 4 bases and J by 7 bases, with 7 bases of the junction left unmatched. CDR3 in DNA: TGCGCCAGCAGCCTAGGGACTAGCGGGAGTAAGAATGAGCAGTTCTTC. It codes for CASSLGTSGSKNEQFF.

This chain links TRBV18 with TRBJ2-7; 7 nucleotides line up with TRBD2. CDR3 length: 15 residues. V shed 3 bases and J 0 bases; nucleotides not matched to a gene: 5. Germline CDR1 reads KGHSH; CDR2 reads LQKENI. Here the CDR3 DNA reads TGTGCCAGCTCACCTCGGCGGGAGAGCTCCTACGAGCAGTACTTC. This translates into CASSPRRESSYEQYF.

The chain combines TRBV11-3 with TRBJ2-2, with 10 bases matching TRBD1. With V trimmed by 5 bases and J by 3 bases, 9 bases remained unmatched. The CDR3 runs 17 residues. The germline V gene has CDR1 SGHNT and CDR2 YENEEA. The DNA for the CDR3 is TGTGCCAGCAGCCCCGGGGCGGGACAGGGGTACACCGGGGAGCTGTTTTTT. Protein: CASSPGAGQGYTGELFF.

The genes are TRBV29-1 and TRBJ2-7; possibly TRBD2 for D (6 bases). The V gene's germline CDR1 is SQVTM and CDR2 ANQGSEA. The germline V and J ends were trimmed by 0 bases and 5 bases, with 8 bases remaining between them. This CDR3 spans 12 amino acids. The CDR3: CSVEDGGDEQYF. As DNA, the CDR3 is TGCAGCGTTGAAGATGGCGGGGACGAGCAGTACTTC.

The chain uses TRBV11-3 and TRBJ2-3, with D possibly matching TRBD2 (6 bases). The length of the CDR3 is 12 residues. Germline values: CDR1 SGHNT, CDR2 YENEEA. Trimming took 5 bases from V and 5 from J, leaving 8 bases between them. Written as DNA, the CDR3 is TGTGCCAGCAGCCCGGGGGAAGATACGCAGTATTTT. This sequence encodes CASSPGEDTQYF.

The gene calls are TRBV7-2 and TRBJ2-7; no definite D call. The CDR3 totals 14 residues. V was trimmed by 5 bases and J by 2 bases, leaving 13 bases between them. Germline CDR1 reads SGHTA; CDR2 reads FQGNSA. The DNA of the CDR3 is TGTGCCAGCAGCGTAGTACCACAAGCCTACGAGCAGTACTTC. Residues: CASSVVPQAYEQYF.